This T cell receptor beta chain was sequenced during a study of regulatory T cells in long-lasting Graves disease. Overall study findings and caveats: Newly diagnosed disease favored TRBV20-1 and TRBJ2-1 over persistent disease. Lower TCR diversity characterized persistent Graves' patients relative to newly diagnosed patients.

Noted time point: newly diagnosed GD, antithyroid drugs for less than 3 months. After RNA was extracted from PBMCs, the TCR library was made from it. The patients were drawn from one endocrinology department in Xi'an, China. With iRepertoire HTBI primers and Arm-PCR of CDR3 regions, TCR beta libraries were built. MiXCR, applied by TCRdb to the multiplex PCR reads, yields one record per CDR3 protein. The sample has approximately 360,000 distinct CDR3 sequences, about 10% seen once. This clonotype was recorded a few times. The antigen is not known. Trimming pared 3 bases from V and 0 bases from J, leaving 12 bases between. The CDR3 contains 16 residues. Per the germline V gene, CDR1 is MNHNS and CDR2 is SASEGT. This sample was shared with a second study, whose subject was T cells in Graves' hyperthyroidism and ophthalmopathy.

The sequence came from a young woman with Graves disease. Material: peripheral blood mononuclear cells (PBMCs), obtained at new diagnosis, from a patient treated with antithyroid drugs. The gene calls are TRBV6-1 and TRBJ1-5; perhaps TRBD1 as D (5 bases). The CDR3 region is CASSEFFRVSNQPQHF. The CDR3 region has the DNA TGTGCCAGCAGTGAGTTTTTCAGGGTTAGCAATCAGCCCCAGCATTTT.